The T cell receptor beta chain under discussion was sequenced for a study of shared T cell receptors in the human thymus. Germline loops: CDR1 MGHRA, CDR2 YSYEKL. Trimming removed 0 bases from V and 0 bases from J; junction bases left unmatched: 5. CDR3 length: 19 amino acids. TCRdb keeps only in-frame clones here, not all; method: immunoSEQ multiplex PCR. The sample holds about 660,000 clones, around 89% seen once. The same sample was also used in a study of human thymus T cells. This second study says: Thymic and blood repertoires appeared to show biased V and J gene usage. Related work showed strongly overlapping thymic repertoires across unrelated individuals.

V gene TRBV4-1 combines with J gene TRBJ2-7; 16 bases line up with TRBD2. The TCR sequence derives from a boy under two years old with a congenital heart defect. What was sequenced was thymocytes. The CDR3 DNA reads TGCGCCAGCAGCCAAGAGGGACTAGCGGGAGGGCCAAGCTCCTACGAGCAGTACTTC. This codes for CASSQEGLAGGPSSYEQYF.